The text below deals with one T cell receptor beta chain. The sample belongs to a study of low-dose radiotherapy and immunotherapy resistance in tumors. Study background: Fractions of 0.5 Gy went to Cohort 1 every 2 weeks, totaling 6.5 Gy. Treatment included intravenous cyclophosphamide dosed at 200 mg/m2 every two weeks, one day before radiation and immunotherapy. The study gave Cohort 2 1 Gy per fraction every two weeks, totaling 13 Gy over 26 weeks.

Germline V gives CDR1 PRHDT, CDR2 FYEKMQ (reference sequence). The CDR3 contains 15 residues. V lost 0 bases and J 4 bases, leaving 9 bases between the germline ends. First-strand cDNA relied on TRAV- and TRBV-specific primers spanning alpha and beta chains. TCRs underwent about 20 PCR cycles of amplification with a constant-region primer and V-primer adapter. TCRdb re-derived calls from the reads in MiXCR, one entry per CDR3 protein. The sample contains fewer than 20,000 distinct CDR3 sequences, over 65% of which appear only once. The source of this sequence is a human donor with advanced metastatic prostate, ovarian, gallbladder or colorectal cancer (not recorded which). This table probably holds off-target reads from a library built for another chain. The V gene is TRBV13, the J gene TRBJ2-2; possible D gene TRBD2, 5 bases. CDR3 sequence reads: CASSLGGAPTGELFF. The CDR3 bases are TGTGCCAGCAGCTTAGGGGGAGCCCCCACCGGGGAGCTGTTTTTT.